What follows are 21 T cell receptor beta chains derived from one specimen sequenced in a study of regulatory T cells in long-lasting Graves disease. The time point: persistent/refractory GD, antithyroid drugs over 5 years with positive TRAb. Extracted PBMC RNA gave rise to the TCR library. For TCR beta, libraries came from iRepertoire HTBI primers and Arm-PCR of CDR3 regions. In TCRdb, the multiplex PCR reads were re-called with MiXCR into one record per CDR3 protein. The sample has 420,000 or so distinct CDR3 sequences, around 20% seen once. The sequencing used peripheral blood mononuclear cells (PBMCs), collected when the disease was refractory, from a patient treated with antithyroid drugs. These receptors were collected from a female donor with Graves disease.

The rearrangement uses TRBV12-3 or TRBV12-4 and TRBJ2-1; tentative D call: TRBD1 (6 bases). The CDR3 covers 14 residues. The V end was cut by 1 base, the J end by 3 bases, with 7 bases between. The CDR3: CASSLDRDYNEQFF. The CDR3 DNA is TGTGCCAGCAGTTTAGACAGGGACTACAATGAGCAGTTCTTC.

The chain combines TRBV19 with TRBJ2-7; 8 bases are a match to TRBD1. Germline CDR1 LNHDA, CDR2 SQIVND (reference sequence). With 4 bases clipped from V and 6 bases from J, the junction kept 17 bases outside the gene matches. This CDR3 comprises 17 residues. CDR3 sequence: CASSTRRTGSGWSEQYF. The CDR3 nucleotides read TGTGCCAGTAGTACAAGGCGGACAGGGTCCGGATGGAGCGAGCAGTACTTC. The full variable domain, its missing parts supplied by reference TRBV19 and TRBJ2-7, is DGGITQSPKYLFRKEGQNVTLSCEQNLNHDAMYWYRQDPGQGLRLIYYSQIVNDFQKGDIAEGYSVSREKKESFPLTVTSAQKNPTAFYLCASSTRRTGSGWSEQYFGPGTRLTVT.

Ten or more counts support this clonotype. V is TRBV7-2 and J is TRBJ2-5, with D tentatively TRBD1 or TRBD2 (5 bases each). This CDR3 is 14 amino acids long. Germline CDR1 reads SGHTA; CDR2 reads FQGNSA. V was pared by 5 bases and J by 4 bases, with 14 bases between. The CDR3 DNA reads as TGTGCCAGCAGCCCGGCCGGGGCATCAGAGACCCAGTACTTC. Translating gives CASSPAGASETQYF.

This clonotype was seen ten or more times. The CDR3 bases are TGTGCCATCAGTGGACTAGCGGATGACTACGAGCAGTACTTC. It specifies CAISGLADDYEQYF. The V gene is TRBV10-3, the J gene TRBJ2-7, with 9 bases matching TRBD2. CDR3 length: 14 residues. V shed 4 bases, J shed 3 bases, and the junction held 4 bases outside the gene matches. Germline loops: CDR1 ENHRY, CDR2 SYGVKD.

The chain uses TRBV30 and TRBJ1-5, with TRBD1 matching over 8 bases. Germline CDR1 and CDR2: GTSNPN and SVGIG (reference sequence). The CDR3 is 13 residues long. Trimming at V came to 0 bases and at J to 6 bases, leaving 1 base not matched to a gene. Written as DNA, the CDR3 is TGTGCCTGGAGTGTACAGGGGGTTCAGCCCCAGCATTTT. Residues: CAWSVQGVQPQHF.

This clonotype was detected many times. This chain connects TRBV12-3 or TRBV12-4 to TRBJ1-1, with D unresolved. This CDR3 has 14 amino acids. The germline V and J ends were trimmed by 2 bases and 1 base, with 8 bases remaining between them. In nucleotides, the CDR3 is TGTGCCAGCAGTTTACATCTAGCGAACACTGAAGCTTTCTTT. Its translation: CASSLHLANTEAFF.

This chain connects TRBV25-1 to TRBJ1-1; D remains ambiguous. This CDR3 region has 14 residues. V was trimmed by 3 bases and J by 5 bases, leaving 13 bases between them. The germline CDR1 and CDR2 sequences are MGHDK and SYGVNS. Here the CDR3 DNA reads TGTGCCAGCAGTGACTCCCCTTTAGCTACTGAAGCTTTCTTT. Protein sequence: CASSDSPLATEAFF.

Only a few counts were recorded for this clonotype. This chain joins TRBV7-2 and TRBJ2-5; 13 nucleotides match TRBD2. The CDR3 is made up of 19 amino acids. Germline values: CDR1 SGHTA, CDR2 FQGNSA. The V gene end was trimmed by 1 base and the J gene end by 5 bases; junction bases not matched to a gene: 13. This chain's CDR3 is CASSLEGLAGVGLSETQYF. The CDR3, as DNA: TGTGCCAGCAGCTTAGAAGGACTAGCGGGAGTAGGTTTGTCGGAGACCCAGTACTTC.

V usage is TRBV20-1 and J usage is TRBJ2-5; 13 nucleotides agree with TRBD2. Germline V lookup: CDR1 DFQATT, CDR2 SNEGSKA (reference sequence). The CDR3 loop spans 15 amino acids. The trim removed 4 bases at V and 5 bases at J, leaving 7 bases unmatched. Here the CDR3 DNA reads TGCAGTGCTACCGGGACTAGCGGGAAGGTGGAGACCCAGTACTTC. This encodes CSATGTSGKVETQYF.

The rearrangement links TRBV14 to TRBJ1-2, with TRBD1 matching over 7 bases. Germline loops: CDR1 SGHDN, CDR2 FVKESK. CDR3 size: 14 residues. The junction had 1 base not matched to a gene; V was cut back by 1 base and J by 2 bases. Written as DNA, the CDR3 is TGTGCCAGCAGCCAAGTGGGACAGAACTATGGCTACACCTTC. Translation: CASSQVGQNYGYTF.

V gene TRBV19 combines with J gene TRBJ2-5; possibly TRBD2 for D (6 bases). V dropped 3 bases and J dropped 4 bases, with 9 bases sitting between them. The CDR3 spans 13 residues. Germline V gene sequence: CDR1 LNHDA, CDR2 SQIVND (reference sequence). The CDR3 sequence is CASSITGGETQYF. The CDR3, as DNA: TGTGCCAGTAGTATCACCGGGGGAGAGACCCAGTACTTC.

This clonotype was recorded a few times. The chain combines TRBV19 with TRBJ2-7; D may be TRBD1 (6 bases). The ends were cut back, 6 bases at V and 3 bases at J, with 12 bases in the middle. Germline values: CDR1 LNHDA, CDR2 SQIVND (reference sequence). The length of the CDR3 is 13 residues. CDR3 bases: TGTGCCAGTAGCCGACAGGAAAACTACGAGCAGTACTTC. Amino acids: CASSRQENYEQYF. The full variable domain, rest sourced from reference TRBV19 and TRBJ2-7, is DGGITQSPKYLFRKEGQNVTLSCEQNLNHDAMYWYRQDPGQGLRLIYYSQIVNDFQKGDIAEGYSVSREKKESFPLTVTSAQKNPTAFYLCASSRQENYEQYFGPGTRLTVT.

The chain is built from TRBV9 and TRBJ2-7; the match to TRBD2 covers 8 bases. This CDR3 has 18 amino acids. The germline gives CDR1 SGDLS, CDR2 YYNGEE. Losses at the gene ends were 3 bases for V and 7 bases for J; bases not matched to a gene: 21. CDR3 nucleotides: TGTGCCAGCAGCGGTGGAGGCGGGAGGACCCTTTTAGATGGGGAGCAGTACTTC. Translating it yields CASSGGGGRTLLDGEQYF.

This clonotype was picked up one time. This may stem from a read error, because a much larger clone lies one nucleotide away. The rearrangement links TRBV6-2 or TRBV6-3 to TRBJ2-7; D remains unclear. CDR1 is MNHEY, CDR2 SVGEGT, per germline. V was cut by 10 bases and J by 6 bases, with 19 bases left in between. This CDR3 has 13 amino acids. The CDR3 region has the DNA TGTGCCACCCTGATCCCACGACCGTTCGAGCAGTACTTC. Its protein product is CATLIPRPFEQYF.

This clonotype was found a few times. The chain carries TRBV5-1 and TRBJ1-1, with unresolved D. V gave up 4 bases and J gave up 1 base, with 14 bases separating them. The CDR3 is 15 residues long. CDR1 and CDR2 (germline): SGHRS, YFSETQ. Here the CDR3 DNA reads TGCGCCAGCAGCGGGAGGAGGGTGGGGAACACTGAAGCTTTCTTT. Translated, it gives CASSGRRVGNTEAFF.

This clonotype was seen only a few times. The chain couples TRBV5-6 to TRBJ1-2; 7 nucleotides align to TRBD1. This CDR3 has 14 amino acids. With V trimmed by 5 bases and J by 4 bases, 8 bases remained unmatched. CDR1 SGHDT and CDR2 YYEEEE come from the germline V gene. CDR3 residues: CASSFRGQVYGYTF. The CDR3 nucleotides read TGTGCCAGCAGTTTCCGAGGACAGGTCTATGGCTACACCTTC. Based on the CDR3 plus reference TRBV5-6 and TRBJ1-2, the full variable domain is DAGVTQSPTHLIKTRGQQVTLRCSPKSGHDTVSWYQQALGQGPQFIFQYYEEEERQRGNFPDRFSGHQFPNYSSELNVNALLLGDSALYLCASSFRGQVYGYTFGSGTRLTVV.

CDR3 residues: CASSIVAGRRVHEQYF. CDR3 nucleotide sequence: TGTGCCAGTAGTATAGTCGCGGGGAGAAGGGTCCACGAGCAGTACTTC. This chain connects TRBV19 to TRBJ2-7; maybe TRBD2 (6 bases). V was pared by 1 base and J by 5 bases, with 18 bases between. The CDR3 runs to 16 residues. CDR1 LNHDA and CDR2 SQIVND come from the germline V gene (reference sequence).

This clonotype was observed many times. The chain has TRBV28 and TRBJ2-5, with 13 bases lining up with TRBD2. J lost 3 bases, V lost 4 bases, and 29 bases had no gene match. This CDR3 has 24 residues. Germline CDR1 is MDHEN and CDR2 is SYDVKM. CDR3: CASSSIYQTKQALAGGPREETQYF. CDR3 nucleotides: TGTGCCAGCAGTTCTATCTACCAGACAAAACAGGCACTAGCGGGAGGGCCAAGGGAAGAGACCCAGTACTTC.

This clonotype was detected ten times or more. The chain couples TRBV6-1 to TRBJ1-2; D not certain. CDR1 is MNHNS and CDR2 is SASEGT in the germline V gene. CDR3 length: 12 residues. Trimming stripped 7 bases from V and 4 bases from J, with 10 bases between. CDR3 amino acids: CASTSKVYGYTF. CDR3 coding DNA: TGTGCCAGCACTTCCAAGGTCTATGGCTACACCTTC.

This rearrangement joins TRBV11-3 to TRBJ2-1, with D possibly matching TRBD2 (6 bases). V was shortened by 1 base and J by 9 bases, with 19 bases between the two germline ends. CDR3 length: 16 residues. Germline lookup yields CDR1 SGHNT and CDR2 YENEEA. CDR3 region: CASSLGGQLVEGEQFF. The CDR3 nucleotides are TGTGCCAGCAGCTTAGGTGGTCAATTGGTGGAGGGTGAGCAGTTCTTC.

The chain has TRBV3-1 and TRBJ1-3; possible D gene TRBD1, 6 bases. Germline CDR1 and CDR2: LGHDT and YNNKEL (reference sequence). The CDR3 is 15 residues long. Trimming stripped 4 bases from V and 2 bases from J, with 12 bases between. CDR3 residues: CASSLPDRPGNTIYF. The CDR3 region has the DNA TGTGCCAGCAGCCTCCCGGACAGACCTGGAAACACCATATATTTT. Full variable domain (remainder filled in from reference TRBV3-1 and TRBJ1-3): DTAVSQTPKYLVTQMGNDKSIKCEQNLGHDTMYWYKQDSKKFLKIMFSYNNKELIINETVPNRFSPKSPDKAHLNLHINSLELGDSAVYFCASSLPDRPGNTIYFGEGSWLTVV.